The 25 T cell receptor beta chains below were found in one sample sequenced in a study of T cell responses to AZD1222 COVID-19 vaccine. The table came from immunoSEQ multiplex PCR; TCRdb's copy has only in-frame clones and leaves some out. The sample lists some 130,000 clones, about 94% occurring once. The starting material was peripheral blood, obtained on day 0 of AZD1222 vaccination. Receptors originate from an adult in good health.

The J gene is TRBJ2-1, the V gene TRBV6-2 or TRBV6-3, with 12 bases aligning to TRBD2. The germline V gene encodes CDR1 MNHEY and CDR2 SVGEGT. The CDR3 consists of 16 residues. V dropped 2 bases and J dropped 7; count of bases not matched to a gene: 6. CDR3 DNA sequence: TGTGCCAGCAGTTACCCTCATGGACTAGCGGGGAATGAGCAGTTCTTC. Amino acids: CASSYPHGLAGNEQFF.

The chain employs TRBV12-3 or TRBV12-4 and TRBJ1-1; D is possibly TRBD1 (6 bases). The V end was cut by 6 bases, the J end by 11 bases, with 13 bases between. The CDR3 is 11 amino acids. Here the CDR3 DNA reads TGTGCCAGCAGCCGCACAGGGCCCGCTTTCTTT. Encoded protein: CASSRTGPAFF.

The V call is TRBV6-6, the J call TRBJ1-5; D is perhaps TRBD1 (6 bases). The length of the CDR3 is 16 residues. V lost 5 bases, J lost 1 base, and 15 bases lay in between. Germline lookup yields CDR1 MNHNY and CDR2 SVGAGI (reference sequence). CDR3 loop: CASSRSAGVSNQPQHF. As DNA, the CDR3 is TGTGCCAGCAGTCGATCCGCAGGGGTAAGCAATCAGCCCCAGCATTTT.

V gene TRBV5-4 combines with J gene TRBJ2-7, with D perhaps TRBD1 (5 bases). The CDR3 extends over 12 amino acids. Trimming removed 2 bases from V and 4 bases from J, with 7 bases in between. The V gene's germline CDR1 is SGHNT and CDR2 YYREEE (reference sequence). As DNA, the CDR3 is TGTGCCAGCAGCTTCGACAGTTACGAGCAGTACTTC. Its translation is CASSFDSYEQYF.

V gene TRBV3-1 (or the pseudogene TRBV3-2) combines with J gene TRBJ1-2; D perhaps matches TRBD1 (6 bases). Trimming stripped 0 bases from V and 4 bases from J, with 15 bases between. The CDR3 runs to 16 residues. Germline V CDR1 and CDR2: LGHDT, YNNKEL (reference sequence). The CDR3 coding sequence is TGTGCCAGCAGCCAAGATCAGGGGCCCTGGGGCTATGGCTACACCTTC. Residues: CASSQDQGPWGYGYTF.

The V call is TRBV5-1, the J call TRBJ1-6; D possibly corresponds to TRBD1 (5 bases). Per the germline V gene, CDR1 is SGHRS and CDR2 is YFSETQ. The CDR3 is made up of 13 amino acids. V lost 5 bases to trimming and J lost 8 bases, with 11 bases between them. The CDR3: CASSWDRDSPLHF. The DNA for the CDR3 is TGCGCCAGCAGTTGGGACCGAGATTCACCCCTCCACTTT.

The V gene is TRBV12-3 or TRBV12-4, the J gene TRBJ2-1, with D perhaps TRBD1 (5 bases). The CDR3 runs 13 residues. Trimming took off 6 bases at V and 4 bases at J, with 10 bases between the two ends. CDR3 sequence: CASSPTDYNEQFF. The CDR3 DNA is TGTGCCAGCAGCCCGACAGATTACAATGAGCAGTTCTTC.

The rearrangement links TRBV19 to TRBJ1-2; 10 bases agree with TRBD1. Germline CDR1 is LNHDA and CDR2 is SQIVND (reference sequence). V lost 6 bases to trimming and J lost 4 bases; unmatched junction nucleotides: 2. The CDR3 totals 13 residues. In DNA, the CDR3 is TGTGCCAGTAGCGGACAGGGGGGCTATGGCTACACCTTC. Its translation: CASSGQGGYGYTF.

The chain has TRBV11-2 and TRBJ2-3, with TRBD2 matching over 11 bases. Trimming cost V 0 bases and J 5 bases; bases outside gene matches: 4. CDR3 size: 16 residues. Germline V gene sequence: CDR1 SGHAT, CDR2 FQNNGV. CDR3 region: CASSLEWTSGLDTQYF. CDR3 nucleotide sequence: TGTGCCAGCAGCTTAGAGTGGACTAGCGGGTTAGATACGCAGTATTTT.

This chain uses TRBV6-5 with TRBJ1-6; D is perhaps TRBD1 (5 bases). From germline, CDR1 is MNHEY and CDR2 SVGAGI. This CDR3 contains 14 residues. V dropped 7 bases and J dropped 8 bases, with 15 bases sitting between them. The CDR3 region is CASTQTPGYSPLHF. The CDR3 region has the DNA TGTGCCAGCACCCAAACACCAGGGTATTCACCCCTCCACTTT.

With respect to this clone: Other nucleotide sequences from this sample produce the same CDR3. The chain couples TRBV12-3 or TRBV12-4 to TRBJ2-3; D uncertain. The V end was cut by 6 bases, the J end by 2 bases, with 3 bases between. The CDR3 runs 11 residues. In DNA form, the CDR3 reads TGTGCCAGCAGCCTCACAGATACGCAGTATTTT. It translates to CASSLTDTQYF.

The rearrangement uses TRBV19 and TRBJ2-1, with D unclear. V was trimmed by 6 bases and J by 9 bases, leaving 15 bases between them. CDR3 size: 13 residues. Germline CDR1 reads LNHDA; CDR2 reads SQIVND (reference sequence). Written as DNA, the CDR3 is TGTGCCAGTAGGGGAATACGGCACCGTGAGCAGTTCTTC. It codes for CASRGIRHREQFF.

The CDR3 nucleotides read TGTGCCAGCAGCCTTACTAGCGCCAACGAGCAGTACTTC. It codes for CASSLTSANEQYF. J is TRBJ2-7 and V is TRBV7-9; 7 bases line up with TRBD2. Per germline, CDR1 SEHNR and CDR2 FQNEAQ (reference sequence). The J segment lost 5 bases and the V segment lost 5 bases, leaving 6 bases of the junction unmatched. This CDR3 spans 13 amino acids.

This clone showed up just once. The genes are TRBV12-3 or TRBV12-4 and TRBJ1-2; TRBD1 matches 8 bases. The CDR3 contains 13 residues. The J segment lost 8 bases and the V segment lost 6 bases, leaving 8 bases of the junction unmatched. The CDR3 loop is CASRPSGGRGYTF. The CDR3 region has the DNA TGTGCCAGCAGACCATCAGGGGGCCGCGGCTACACCTTC.

The gene calls are TRBV9 and TRBJ1-2; D gene ambiguous. Germline lookup yields CDR1 SGDLS and CDR2 YYNGEE. This CDR3 is built from 14 residues. Trimming left V 5 bases short and J 3 bases short, with 14 bases between. CDR3 nucleotide sequence: TGTGCCAGCAGTTCGGAGTTTCCTTACTATGGCTACACCTTC. Protein sequence: CASSSEFPYYGYTF.

This rearrangement joins TRBV9 to TRBJ2-5; no definite D call. Trimming stripped 3 bases from V and 1 base from J, with 7 bases between. CDR3 length equals 13 residues. The germline gives CDR1 SGDLS, CDR2 YYNGEE. DNA of the CDR3: TGTGCCAGCAGCGCGAGACCCCAAGAGACCCAGTACTTC. This gives the protein CASSARPQETQYF. The complete variable domain, with remaining parts taken from reference TRBV9 and TRBJ2-5, reads DSGVTQTPKHLITATGQRVTLRCSPRSGDLSVYWYQQSLDQGLQFLIQYYNGEERAKGNILERFSAQQFPDLHSELNLSSLELGDSALYFCASSARPQETQYFGPGTRLLVL.

This chain connects TRBV5-6 to TRBJ2-7, with D maybe TRBD2 (6 bases). The germline gives CDR1 SGHDT, CDR2 YYEEEE. CDR3 length: 14 amino acids. The V end lost 4 bases, the J end lost 4 bases, and 15 bases lay between the germline ends. CDR3 sequence (DNA): TGTGCCAGCAGCCTGGAGGGGCGGACATACGAGCAGTACTTC. Amino acid sequence: CASSLEGRTYEQYF.

The V and J genes are TRBV2 and TRBJ1-2; no definite D call. This CDR3 has 13 amino acids. Germline CDR1 reads SNHLY; CDR2 reads FYNNEI. V was trimmed by 4 bases and J by 13 bases, leaving 19 bases between them. CDR3 in amino acids: CASSVSGFAGVTF. The CDR3 DNA sequence: TGTGCCAGCAGTGTATCGGGGTTCGCTGGGGTCACCTTC.

CDR3 residues: CASSLIPDPTNTGELFF. Written as DNA, the CDR3 is TGTGCCAGCAGTTTAATCCCGGATCCTACGAACACCGGGGAGCTGTTTTTT. The rearrangement links TRBV27 to TRBJ2-2; D gene uncertain. The germline V gene has CDR1 MNHEY and CDR2 SMNVEV (reference sequence). V lost 2 bases and J 0 bases, leaving 13 bases between the germline ends. This CDR3 comprises 17 residues.

About this clone: The limits of the CDR3 on the DNA are not certain, so only TCRdb's listed CDR3 is given. The chain combines TRBV28 with TRBJ2-7. CDR1 and CDR2 (germline): MDHEN, SYDVKM. Ends included, the CDR3 has 17 residues. The CDR3 region is CASSSLFFGSKGYEQYF.

V usage is TRBV19 and J usage is TRBJ2-3; 11 positions agree with TRBD2. Germline-derived CDR1 and CDR2 are LNHDA and SQIVND (reference sequence). The CDR3 runs 16 residues. V trimming: 5 bases; J trimming: 6 bases; junction bases outside the gene matches: 10. The chain's CDR3 is CASSLTSGGWSDTQYF. The CDR3 region has the DNA TGTGCCAGTAGTCTTACTAGCGGGGGATGGAGTGATACGCAGTATTTT.

There are a few counts of this clone. The chain couples TRBV28 to TRBJ1-2; D perhaps matches TRBD1 (6 bases). Germline lookup yields CDR1 MDHEN and CDR2 SYDVKM. Trimming cost V 3 bases and J 6 bases, with 11 bases left between them. The CDR3 length is 13 residues. The CDR3 protein is CASSLQGIDGYTF. The CDR3 DNA reads as TGTGCCAGCAGTTTGCAGGGGATAGATGGCTACACCTTC.

This chain joins TRBV7-9 and TRBJ1-1; D remains unclear. Germline CDR1 SEHNR, CDR2 FQNEAQ (reference sequence). The CDR3 totals 12 residues. The V end lost 3 bases, the J end lost 5 bases, and 7 bases lay between the germline ends. This chain's CDR3 is CASSFSTTEAFF. DNA for the CDR3: TGTGCCAGCAGCTTTTCGACAACTGAAGCTTTCTTT.

V and J are TRBV2 and TRBJ1-4, with a tentative D call TRBD1 (5 bases). CDR3 size: 15 residues. The germline CDR1 and CDR2 sequences are SNHLY and FYNNEI. Trimming removed 3 bases from V and 6 bases from J, with 14 bases in between. Here the CDR3 DNA reads TGTGCCAGCAGTGACTTCCGGGGCGAGGATGAAAAACTGTTTTTT. It specifies CASSDFRGEDEKLFF.

The V gene is TRBV27, the J gene TRBJ1-1, with D unresolved. The V end lost 6 bases, the J end lost 2 bases, and 13 bases lay between the germline ends. CDR3 length equals 14 residues. The germline V gene encodes CDR1 MNHEY and CDR2 SMNVEV (reference sequence). The DNA of the CDR3 is TGTGCCAGCAGCCATACGACTCGAAACACTGAAGCTTTCTTT. This sequence encodes CASSHTTRNTEAFF.